This TCR beta chain was recorded in a study of T-cell reconstitution after alpha-beta-depleted transplantation in children. Study-wide points: Reported findings indicate that, about two months after transplant, alpha-beta T cells came from several hundred expanded clones, which were derived from non-depleted graft cells. Several patients had high TCRbeta diversity at day 60; it came from surviving recipient T cells and thymic progenitors.

Molecular barcoding with unique molecular identifiers was used for the TCRbeta library. In TCRdb, the PCR reads were re-called with MiXCR into one record per CDR3 protein. The data show 80,000 or so distinct CDR3 sequences, roughly 13% seen once. Regarding this clonotype: What it recognizes is unknown.

The CDR3 consists of 16 residues. This clonotype was sampled from a male patient between 2 and 10 years old who had a stem cell transplant for acute lymphoblastic leukemia, so the T cells may come from the graft donor. V and J are TRBV21-1 and TRBJ2-2; the table calls TRBD2, which could not be checked here. TRBV21-1 is given as a pseudogene. This specimen consisted of PBMCs, mostly from graft donor cells, obtained 180 days after TCRalphabeta/CD19-depleted stem cell transplant. CDR3 nucleotide sequence: TGTGCCAGCAGCTTGACTAGCGGGATCAATACCGGGGAGCTGTTTTTT. As protein: CASSLTSGINTGELFF.